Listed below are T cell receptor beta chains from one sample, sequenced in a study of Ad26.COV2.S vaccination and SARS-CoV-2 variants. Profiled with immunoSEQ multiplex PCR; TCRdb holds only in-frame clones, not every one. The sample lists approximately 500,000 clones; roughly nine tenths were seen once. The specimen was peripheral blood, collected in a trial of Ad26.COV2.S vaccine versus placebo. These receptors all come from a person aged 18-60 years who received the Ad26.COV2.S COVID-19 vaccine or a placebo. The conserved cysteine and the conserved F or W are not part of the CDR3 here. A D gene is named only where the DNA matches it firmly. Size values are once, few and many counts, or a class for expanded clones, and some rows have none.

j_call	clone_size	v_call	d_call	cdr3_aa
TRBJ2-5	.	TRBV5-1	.	ASSLAVLETQY
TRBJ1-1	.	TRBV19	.	ASRVPQMNTEAF
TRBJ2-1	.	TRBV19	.	ASSPTLVSYNEQF
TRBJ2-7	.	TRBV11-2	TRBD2	ASSLAGTSSYEQY
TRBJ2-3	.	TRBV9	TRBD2	ASSVEGGRTDTQY
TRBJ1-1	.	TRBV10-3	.	AISERRAGAF
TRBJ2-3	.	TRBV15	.	ATSRDPGLSTDTQY
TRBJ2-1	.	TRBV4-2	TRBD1	ASSQDSRQGVANEQF
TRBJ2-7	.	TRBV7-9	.	ASSSPRTLPYEQY
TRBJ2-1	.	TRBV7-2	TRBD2	ASSRGVTINEQF
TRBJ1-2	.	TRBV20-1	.	SASPDSPT
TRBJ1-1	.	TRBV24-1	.	ATSDPGQPNTEAF
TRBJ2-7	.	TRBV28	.	ASSWPVKSYEQY
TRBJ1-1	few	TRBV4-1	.	ASSDSSGYTEAF
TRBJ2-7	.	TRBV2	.	ASSEEGPRNEQY
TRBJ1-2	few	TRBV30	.	AWSEGINYGYT
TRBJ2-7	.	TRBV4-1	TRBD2	ASSQEWTSKFDEQY
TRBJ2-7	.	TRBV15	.	ATSREPPGASGLTYEQY
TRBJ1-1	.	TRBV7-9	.	ASSPPGLAGGNTEAF
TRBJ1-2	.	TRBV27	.	ASSPTGTYGYT
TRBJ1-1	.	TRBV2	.	ASTTSSRNTEAF
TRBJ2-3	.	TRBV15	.	ATSRGRFERISTDTQY
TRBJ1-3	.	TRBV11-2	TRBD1	ASSFRSGTGGNTIY
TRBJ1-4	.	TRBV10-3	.	AISENEWGATNEKLF
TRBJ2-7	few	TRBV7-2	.	ASSLVYEQY
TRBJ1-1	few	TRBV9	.	ASSVDMLNTEAF
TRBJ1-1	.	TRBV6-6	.	ASRFGLGDTEAF
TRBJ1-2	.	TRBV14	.	ASSQEVGRTLYGYT
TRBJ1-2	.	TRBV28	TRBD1	ASRTSGGLYGYT
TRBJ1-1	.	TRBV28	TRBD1	ASSPTGQTNTEAF
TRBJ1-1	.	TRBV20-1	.	SAIFYAEAF
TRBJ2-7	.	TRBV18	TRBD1	ASSGQGNYEQY
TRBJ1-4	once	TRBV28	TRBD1	ASRPTGGWSEKLF
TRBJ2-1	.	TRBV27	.	ASGPGPYNEQF
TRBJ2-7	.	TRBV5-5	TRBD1	ARRWDRGSYEQY
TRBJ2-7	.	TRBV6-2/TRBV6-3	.	ASSSEPMWTGRSYEQY
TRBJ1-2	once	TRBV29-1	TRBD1	SALLGTVSSGYT
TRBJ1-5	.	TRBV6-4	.	ASSDYNGQPQH
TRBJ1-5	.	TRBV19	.	ASSYSSNSNQPQH
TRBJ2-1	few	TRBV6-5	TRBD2	ASVGLADEQF
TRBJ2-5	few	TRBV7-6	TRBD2	ASSLARAGGMGTQY
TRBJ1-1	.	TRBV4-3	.	ASSQDLVGLNTEAF
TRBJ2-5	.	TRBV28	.	ASSSLERLGETQY
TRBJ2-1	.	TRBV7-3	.	ASSLAAGNEQF
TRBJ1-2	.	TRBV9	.	ASSVAGYGYT